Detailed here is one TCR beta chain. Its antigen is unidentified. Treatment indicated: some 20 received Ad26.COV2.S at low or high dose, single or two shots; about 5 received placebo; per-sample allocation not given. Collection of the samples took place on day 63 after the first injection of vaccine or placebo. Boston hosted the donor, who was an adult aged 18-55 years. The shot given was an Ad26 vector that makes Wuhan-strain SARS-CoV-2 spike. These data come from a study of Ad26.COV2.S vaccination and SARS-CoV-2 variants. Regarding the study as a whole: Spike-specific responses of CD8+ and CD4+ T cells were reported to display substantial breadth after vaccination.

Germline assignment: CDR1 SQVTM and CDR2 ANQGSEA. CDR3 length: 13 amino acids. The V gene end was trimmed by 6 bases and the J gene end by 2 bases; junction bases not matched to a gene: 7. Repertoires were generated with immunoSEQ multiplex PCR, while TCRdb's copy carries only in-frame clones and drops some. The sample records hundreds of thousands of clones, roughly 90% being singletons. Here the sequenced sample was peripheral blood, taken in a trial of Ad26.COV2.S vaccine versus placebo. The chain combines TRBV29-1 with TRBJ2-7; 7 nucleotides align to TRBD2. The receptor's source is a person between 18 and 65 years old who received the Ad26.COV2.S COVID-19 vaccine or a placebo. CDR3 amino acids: CSVRVAGPYEQYF. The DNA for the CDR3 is TGCAGCGTCCGCGTAGCGGGTCCCTACGAGCAGTACTTC.